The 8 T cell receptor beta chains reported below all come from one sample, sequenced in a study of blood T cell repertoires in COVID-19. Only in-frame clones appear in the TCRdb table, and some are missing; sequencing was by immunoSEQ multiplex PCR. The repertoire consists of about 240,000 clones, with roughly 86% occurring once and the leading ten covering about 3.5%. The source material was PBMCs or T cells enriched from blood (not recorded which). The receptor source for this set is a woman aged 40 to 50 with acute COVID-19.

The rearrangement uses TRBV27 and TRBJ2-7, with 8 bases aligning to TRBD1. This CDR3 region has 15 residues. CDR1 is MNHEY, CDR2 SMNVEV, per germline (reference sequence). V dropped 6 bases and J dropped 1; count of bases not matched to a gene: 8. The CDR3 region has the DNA TGTGCCAGCAGCGGACAGGGAAGGGGATCCTACGAGCAGTACTTC. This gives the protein CASSGQGRGSYEQYF.

The CDR3 coding sequence is TGCGCCAGCAGCTGGAGTCCTAACGACAACTATGGCTACACCTTC. Its protein is CASSWSPNDNYGYTF. V is TRBV5-1 and J is TRBJ1-2; no clear D. Germline V gene sequence: CDR1 SGHRS, CDR2 YFSETQ. V lost 3 bases, J lost 2 bases, and 14 bases lay in between. The CDR3 totals 15 residues.

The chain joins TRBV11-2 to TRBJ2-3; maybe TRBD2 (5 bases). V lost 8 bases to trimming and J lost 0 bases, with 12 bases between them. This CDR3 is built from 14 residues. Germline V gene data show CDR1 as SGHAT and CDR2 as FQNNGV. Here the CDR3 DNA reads TGTGCCAGCGTGGTGGCGGGTAGCACAGATACGCAGTATTTT. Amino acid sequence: CASVVAGSTDTQYF.

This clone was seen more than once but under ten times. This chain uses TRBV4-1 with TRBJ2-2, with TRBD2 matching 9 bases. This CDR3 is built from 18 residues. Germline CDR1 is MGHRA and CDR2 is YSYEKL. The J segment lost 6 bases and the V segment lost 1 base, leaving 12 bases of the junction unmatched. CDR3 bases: TGCGCCAGCAGCCAAGTCGATATGGGACTAGCAGGGGCCGGGGAGCTGTTTTTT. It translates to CASSQVDMGLAGAGELFF.

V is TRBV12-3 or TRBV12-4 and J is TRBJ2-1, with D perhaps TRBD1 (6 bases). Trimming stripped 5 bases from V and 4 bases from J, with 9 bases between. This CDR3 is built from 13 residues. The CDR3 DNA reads TGTGCCAGCAGTAACGACAGGTACAATGAGCAGTTCTTC. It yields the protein CASSNDRYNEQFF.

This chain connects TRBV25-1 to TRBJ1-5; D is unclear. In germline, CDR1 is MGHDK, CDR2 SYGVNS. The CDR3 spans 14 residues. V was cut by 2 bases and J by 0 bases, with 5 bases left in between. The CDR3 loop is CASSENYSNQPQHF. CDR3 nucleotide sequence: TGTGCCAGCAGTGAAAATTATAGCAATCAGCCCCAGCATTTT.

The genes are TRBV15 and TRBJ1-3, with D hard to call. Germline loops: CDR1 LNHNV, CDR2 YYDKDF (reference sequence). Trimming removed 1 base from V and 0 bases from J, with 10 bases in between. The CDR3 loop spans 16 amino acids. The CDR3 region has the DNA TGTGCCACCAGCAGAGTTGTAGGACTCTCTGGAAACACCATATATTTT. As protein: CATSRVVGLSGNTIYF.

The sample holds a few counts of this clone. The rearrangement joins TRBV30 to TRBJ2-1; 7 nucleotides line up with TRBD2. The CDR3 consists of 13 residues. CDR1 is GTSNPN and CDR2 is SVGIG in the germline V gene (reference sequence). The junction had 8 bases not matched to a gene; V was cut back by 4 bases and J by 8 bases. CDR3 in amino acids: CAWTAGGDHEQFF. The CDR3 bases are TGTGCCTGGACAGCTGGGGGGGACCATGAGCAGTTCTTC.